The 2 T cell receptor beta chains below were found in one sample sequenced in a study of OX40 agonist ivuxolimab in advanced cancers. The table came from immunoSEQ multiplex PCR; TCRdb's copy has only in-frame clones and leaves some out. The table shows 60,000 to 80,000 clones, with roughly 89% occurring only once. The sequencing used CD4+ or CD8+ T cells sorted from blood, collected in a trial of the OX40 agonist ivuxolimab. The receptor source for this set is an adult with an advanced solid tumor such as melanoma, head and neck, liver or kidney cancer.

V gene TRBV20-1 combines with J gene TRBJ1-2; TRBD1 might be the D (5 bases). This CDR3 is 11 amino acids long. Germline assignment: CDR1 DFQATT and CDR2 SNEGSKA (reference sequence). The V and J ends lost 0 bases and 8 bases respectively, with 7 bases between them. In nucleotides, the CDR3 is TGCAGTGCTAGAGAGGGGGAAGGCTACACCTTC. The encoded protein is CSAREGEGYTF.

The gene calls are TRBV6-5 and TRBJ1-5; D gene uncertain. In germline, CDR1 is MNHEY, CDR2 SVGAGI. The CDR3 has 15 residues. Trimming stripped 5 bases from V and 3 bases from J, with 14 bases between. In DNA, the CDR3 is TGTGCCAGCAGTCGGACGGAGAATGACAATCAGCCCCAGCATTTT. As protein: CASSRTENDNQPQHF.